This T cell receptor (beta chain) appears in the sequencing data of a study of blood T cell repertoires in COVID-19. Study summary: Samples of COVID-19 (acute and convalescent) were obtained from the United States, Italy and Spain.

Adults between roughly 18 and 95 years of age took part from about two dozen US areas. Self-reported history from a screening survey and questionnaire set each donor's cohort. In the original analysis: The authors estimated nucleated cell counts from reference gene primer amplification. Generated by immunoSEQ multiplex PCR, the TCRdb table keeps only in-frame clones and is missing some. Clone size and V and J calls were adopted from that table, with D and trimming inferred from the DNA. Of a few hundred thousand clones listed, around 88% are singletons. Germline CDR1 reads SQVTM; CDR2 reads ANQGSEA. The trim removed 2 bases at V and 4 bases at J, leaving 10 bases unmatched. CDR3 length: 15 amino acids.

This receptor was obtained from a woman aged 25 to 45 who had been exposed to COVID-19. The genes are TRBV29-1 and TRBJ2-5, with TRBD1 identical over 7 bases. Material for sequencing was PBMCs or T cells enriched from blood (not recorded which). The CDR3 spells CSVEREQGLGETQYF. CDR3 coding DNA: TGCAGCGTTGAACGGGAACAGGGGCTGGGAGAGACCCAGTACTTC.